This is a list of T cell receptor beta chains from one sample in a study of PD-1 blockade in classical Hodgkin lymphoma. Data came from immunoSEQ multiplex PCR; TCRdb stores just in-frame clones and leaves some out. This sample has about 100,000 clones, with roughly 89% found just once. This material consisted of peripheral blood mononuclear cells (PBMCs), taken before the second cycle of nivolumab. The source is a human donor with classical Hodgkin lymphoma. Each CDR3 is given with its conserved first and last residue. The D gene is left open where the match is weak. Some rows have no size entry. The others give once, few or many, or a class for an expanded clone.

clone_size: NA
j_call: TRBJ2-1
d_call: TRBD2
v_call: TRBV27
cdr3_aa: CASRGRRGEYEQFF
cdr3_nt: TGTGCCAGCAGGGGGCGGCGGGGGGAATATGAGCAGTTCTTC

clone_size: NA
j_call: TRBJ2-1
d_call: NA
v_call: TRBV20-1
cdr3_aa: CSGKYNEQFF
cdr3_nt: TGCAGCGGGAAATACAATGAGCAGTTCTTC

clone_size: NA
j_call: TRBJ1-5
d_call: TRBD1
v_call: TRBV27
cdr3_aa: CASSKGTGGAGQPQHF
cdr3_nt: TGTGCCAGCAGTAAAGGGACAGGGGGCGCAGGTCAGCCCCAGCATTTT

clone_size: NA
j_call: TRBJ1-2
d_call: NA
v_call: TRBV20-1
cdr3_aa: CSAAPNYGYTF
cdr3_nt: TGCAGTGCGGCACCAAACTATGGCTACACCTTC

clone_size: few
j_call: TRBJ1-1
d_call: NA
v_call: TRBV15
cdr3_aa: CATSRGQGWTEAFF
cdr3_nt: TGTGCCACCAGCCGTGGTCAGGGTTGGACTGAAGCTTTCTTT

clone_size: NA
j_call: TRBJ2-7
d_call: NA
v_call: TRBV5-1
cdr3_aa: CASSLELEQYF
cdr3_nt: TGCGCCAGCAGCTTGGAATTGGAGCAGTACTTC

clone_size: NA
j_call: TRBJ1-6
d_call: NA
v_call: TRBV14
cdr3_aa: CASSQDGRVRNSPLHF
cdr3_nt: TGTGCCAGCAGCCAAGATGGAAGGGTACGGAATTCACCCCTCCACTTT

clone_size: NA
j_call: TRBJ2-1
d_call: TRBD1
v_call: TRBV11-2
cdr3_aa: CASRNWGTGLNEQFF
cdr3_nt: TGTGCCAGCAGGAACTGGGGGACAGGGCTGAATGAGCAGTTCTTC

clone_size: NA
j_call: TRBJ2-7
d_call: TRBD1
v_call: TRBV29-1
cdr3_aa: CSVSRTGHEQYF
cdr3_nt: TGCAGCGTATCTAGGACAGGACACGAGCAGTACTTC

clone_size: NA
j_call: TRBJ1-2
d_call: TRBD1
v_call: TRBV10-2
cdr3_aa: CASLDPPGQGARGRNYYYGYTF
cdr3_nt: TGCGCCTCTCTAGACCCTCCGGGACAGGGGGCGCGTGGGCGAAATTACTACTATGGCTACACCTTC

clone_size: NA
j_call: TRBJ2-7
d_call: NA
v_call: TRBV7-2
cdr3_aa: CASSSGTGYYEQYF
cdr3_nt: TGTGCCAGCAGCTCTGGTACAGGCTACTACGAGCAGTACTTC

clone_size: NA
j_call: TRBJ2-7
d_call: NA
v_call: TRBV11-2
cdr3_aa: CASSLVVLLGGRSEEQYF
cdr3_nt: TGTGCCAGCAGCTTAGTGGTTCTTTTAGGGGGACGTTCGGAGGAGCAGTACTTC

clone_size: NA
j_call: TRBJ2-5
d_call: NA
v_call: TRBV7-6
cdr3_aa: CASSPRDGRQETQYF
cdr3_nt: TGTGCCAGCAGCCCCCGTGACGGCAGACAAGAGACCCAGTACTTC

clone_size: NA
j_call: TRBJ1-6
d_call: NA
v_call: TRBV7-2
cdr3_aa: CASSRGFDVTNNSPLHF
cdr3_nt: TGTGCCAGCAGCCGGGGGTTTGACGTAACCAATAATTCACCCCTCCACTTT

clone_size: NA
j_call: TRBJ1-4
d_call: NA
v_call: TRBV18
cdr3_aa: CASSQSEKLFF
cdr3_nt: TGTGCCAGCTCACAGAGTGAAAAACTGTTTTTT

clone_size: NA
j_call: TRBJ1-1
d_call: NA
v_call: TRBV7-8
cdr3_aa: CASSLAQGNTEAFF
cdr3_nt: TGTGCCAGCAGCTTAGCGCAGGGGAACACTGAAGCTTTCTTT

clone_size: NA
j_call: TRBJ2-1
d_call: NA
v_call: TRBV25-1
cdr3_aa: CASSRTESYNEQFF
cdr3_nt: TGTGCCAGCAGTAGGACAGAGTCCTACAATGAGCAGTTCTTC

clone_size: NA
j_call: TRBJ2-1
d_call: NA
v_call: TRBV30
cdr3_aa: CAWSVSVNEQFF
cdr3_nt: TGTGCCTGGAGTGTAAGCGTAAATGAGCAGTTCTTC

clone_size: NA
j_call: TRBJ2-5
d_call: NA
v_call: TRBV5-4
cdr3_aa: CASSDYSPETQYF
cdr3_nt: TGTGCCAGCAGCGATTACAGCCCGGAGACCCAGTACTTC

clone_size: NA
j_call: TRBJ1-2
d_call: NA
v_call: TRBV19
cdr3_aa: CASSINGVSPGYGYTF
cdr3_nt: TGTGCCAGTAGTATAAATGGAGTCTCGCCGGGCTATGGCTACACCTTC

clone_size: NA
j_call: TRBJ2-3
d_call: TRBD1
v_call: TRBV30
cdr3_aa: CAWKGQGPDTQYF
cdr3_nt: TGTGCCTGGAAAGGACAGGGTCCAGATACGCAGTATTTT

clone_size: NA
j_call: TRBJ1-6
d_call: TRBD1
v_call: TRBV5-1
cdr3_aa: CASSLETGVNSPLHF
cdr3_nt: TGCGCCAGCAGCTTAGAAACAGGGGTTAATTCACCCCTCCACTTT

clone_size: NA
j_call: TRBJ2-3
d_call: TRBD2
v_call: TRBV6-4
cdr3_aa: CASSLVREGKASTDTQYF
cdr3_nt: TGTGCCAGCAGTCTAGTAAGGGAGGGTAAAGCTAGCACAGATACGCAGTATTTT

clone_size: NA
j_call: TRBJ2-2
d_call: NA
v_call: TRBV9
cdr3_aa: CASSHQVGANTGELFF
cdr3_nt: TGTGCCAGCAGCCACCAAGTGGGGGCGAACACCGGGGAGCTGTTTTTT

clone_size: NA
j_call: TRBJ2-3
d_call: TRBD2
v_call: TRBV9
cdr3_aa: CASSVGTGGGTDTQYF
cdr3_nt: TGTGCCAGCAGCGTAGGAACGGGGGGGGGCACAGATACGCAGTATTTT

clone_size: NA
j_call: TRBJ2-7
d_call: TRBD1
v_call: TRBV7-9
cdr3_aa: CASTPGQGTYEQYF
cdr3_nt: TGTGCCAGCACCCCGGGACAGGGAACCTACGAGCAGTACTTC

clone_size: NA
j_call: TRBJ1-1
d_call: NA
v_call: TRBV7-6
cdr3_aa: CASPFRRRRNTEAFF
cdr3_nt: TGTGCCAGCCCCTTTAGGAGGAGGAGAAACACTGAAGCTTTCTTT

clone_size: NA
j_call: TRBJ1-1
d_call: NA
v_call: TRBV7-3
cdr3_aa: CASSLNRNTEAFF
cdr3_nt: TGTGCCAGCAGCTTAAACAGGAACACTGAAGCTTTCTTT

clone_size: once
j_call: TRBJ2-3
d_call: NA
v_call: TRBV7-9
cdr3_aa: CASSLAGVLRGTQYF
cdr3_nt: TGTGCCAGCAGCTTAGCCGGGGTGCTTCGGGGTACGCAGTATTTT

clone_size: few
j_call: TRBJ2-1
d_call: TRBD2
v_call: TRBV19
cdr3_aa: CASSPLAGSYNEQFF
cdr3_nt: TGTGCCAGTAGTCCTCTAGCGGGGTCGTACAATGAGCAGTTCTTC

clone_size: NA
j_call: TRBJ1-1
d_call: NA
v_call: TRBV9
cdr3_aa: CASSAGTVNTEAFF
cdr3_nt: TGTGCCAGCAGCGCAGGGACGGTGAACACTGAAGCTTTCTTT

clone_size: NA
j_call: TRBJ2-7
d_call: NA
v_call: TRBV20-1
cdr3_aa: CSARDFSEQYF
cdr3_nt: TGCAGTGCTAGAGATTTTAGCGAGCAGTACTTC

clone_size: NA
j_call: TRBJ1-2
d_call: NA
v_call: TRBV19
cdr3_aa: CASSIALRGDYGYTF
cdr3_nt: TGTGCCAGTAGTATAGCTCTCCGGGGCGACTATGGCTACACCTTC

clone_size: NA
j_call: TRBJ2-7
d_call: TRBD2
v_call: TRBV19
cdr3_aa: CASSTTTSPTYEQYF
cdr3_nt: TGTGCCAGTAGTACCACGACTAGCCCTACCTACGAGCAGTACTTC

clone_size: once
j_call: TRBJ2-1
d_call: NA
v_call: TRBV4-1
cdr3_aa: CASSWGTANEQFF
cdr3_nt: TGCGCCAGCAGTTGGGGAACGGCCAATGAGCAGTTCTTC

clone_size: NA
j_call: TRBJ2-1
d_call: NA
v_call: TRBV5-1
cdr3_aa: CASSLKQGGYNEQFF
cdr3_nt: TGCGCCAGCAGCTTAAAACAGGGCGGCTACAATGAGCAGTTCTTC

clone_size: NA
j_call: TRBJ2-2
d_call: NA
v_call: TRBV5-6
cdr3_aa: CASSLMSVLGSTGELFF
cdr3_nt: TGTGCCAGCAGCTTGATGTCCGTTCTCGGGAGTACCGGGGAGCTGTTTTTT

clone_size: NA
j_call: TRBJ1-6
d_call: NA
v_call: TRBV6-6
cdr3_aa: CASSQAQGNSPLHF
cdr3_nt: TGTGCCAGCAGTCAGGCCCAGGGGAATTCACCCCTCCACTTT

clone_size: NA
j_call: TRBJ2-7
d_call: TRBD1
v_call: TRBV13
cdr3_aa: CASSLPSGTVNYEQYF
cdr3_nt: TGTGCCAGCAGCTTACCCTCCGGGACAGTGAACTACGAGCAGTACTTC

clone_size: few
j_call: TRBJ1-4
d_call: NA
v_call: TRBV7-2
cdr3_aa: CASSLGRAGEKLFF
cdr3_nt: TGTGCCAGCAGCTTAGGGAGGGCGGGGGAAAAACTGTTTTTT

clone_size: NA
j_call: TRBJ2-7
d_call: TRBD1
v_call: TRBV19
cdr3_aa: CASNPGTGDYEQYF
cdr3_nt: TGTGCCAGTAATCCCGGGACAGGGGACTACGAGCAGTACTTC

clone_size: NA
j_call: TRBJ1-2
d_call: NA
v_call: TRBV6-5
cdr3_aa: CASSSASGTRVYGYTF
cdr3_nt: TGTGCCAGCAGTTCAGCCTCCGGGACAAGGGTCTATGGCTACACCTTC